Below are 20 T cell receptor beta chains sequenced from a single sample in a study of human thymus T cells. Resections from corrective heart surgery supplied the thymus tissue. This table comes from immunoSEQ multiplex PCR, and its TCRdb copy is limited to in-frame clones, with some not included. The table lists fewer than 90,000 clones, just over 95% of them singletons. The sequencing input was thymus tissue. These receptors all come from a boy less than two years old with a congenital heart defect but otherwise immunologically healthy.

This clone showed up just a few times. This chain joins TRBV30 and TRBJ2-3, with 10 bases fitting TRBD2. In germline, CDR1 is GTSNPN, CDR2 SVGIG (reference sequence). The trim removed 3 bases at V and 0 bases at J, leaving 6 bases unmatched. The CDR3 is made up of 16 amino acids. The CDR3, as DNA: TGTGCCTGGAGGGTAGCGGGGGGCCAAAGCACAGATACGCAGTATTTT. Its translation: CAWRVAGGQSTDTQYF. The whole variable domain, filled in from reference TRBV30 and TRBJ2-3, reads SQTIHQWPATLVQPVGSPLSLECTVEGTSNPNLYWYRQAAGRGLQLLFYSVGIGQISSEVPQNLSASRPQDRQFILSSKKLLLSDSGFYLCAWRVAGGQSTDTQYFGPGTRLTVL.

In this sample, this clone turned up once. This chain joins TRBV12-5 and TRBJ2-7; perhaps D is TRBD1 or TRBD2 (5 bases each). V shed 0 bases and J shed 2 bases, with 23 bases lying between them. The V gene's germline CDR1 is LGHNT and CDR2 FRNRAP. This CDR3 comprises 19 residues. The CDR3 DNA follows: TGTGCTAGTGGTTTGGTACGAGGGCCAGGGAGCTCCCGTACCTACGAGCAGTACTTC. As protein: CASGLVRGPGSSRTYEQYF.

The chain carries TRBV18 and TRBJ2-1, with D perhaps TRBD1 (5 bases). This CDR3 is built from 15 residues. Germline V lookup: CDR1 KGHSH, CDR2 LQKENI. The germline V and J ends were trimmed by 1 base and 14 bases, with 21 bases remaining between them. The CDR3, as DNA: TGTGCCAGCTCACCACGTTTAGGGGTAAGAATAGTGGAGTTCTTC. Translation gives CASSPRLGVRIVEFF.

The genes are TRBV28 and TRBJ2-2, with D hard to call. Germline V gene sequence: CDR1 MDHEN, CDR2 SYDVKM. V lost 2 bases and J lost 6, with 7 bases in between. This CDR3 is built from 13 residues. The CDR3: CASSLTEPGELFF. CDR3 coding DNA: TGTGCCAGCAGTTTAACAGAACCCGGGGAGCTGTTTTTT.

This clone was counted once. The rearrangement joins TRBV4-2 to TRBJ2-3; TRBD2 agrees at 8 bases. Germline V gene sequence: CDR1 LGHNA, CDR2 YNFKEQ. The CDR3 sequence is 20 residues long. J gave up 0 bases and V 0 bases, and 14 bases lay outside the gene matches. CDR3 sequence (DNA): TGTGCCAGCAGCCAAGATCCATCTGCGGGGGGACTCATTAGCACAGATACGCAGTATTTT. Protein sequence: CASSQDPSAGGLISTDTQYF.

This chain links TRBV23-1 with TRBJ1-1; unclear D gene. TRBV23-1 is treated as an ORF (open reading frame) with a function not yet certain. V was clipped by 7 bases and J by 7 bases, with 7 bases between them. This CDR3 region has 10 residues. The CDR3 nucleotides read TGCGCCAGCACCCCCCGTGAAGCTTTCTTT. Translation gives CASTPREAFF.

The genes are TRBV7-9 and TRBJ2-7, with D tentatively TRBD1 (5 bases). Germline values: CDR1 SEHNR, CDR2 FQNEAQ (reference sequence). V lost 3 bases, J lost 1 base, and 7 bases lay in between. The CDR3 is made up of 13 amino acids. The CDR3 spells CASSFAGSYEQYF. The DNA of the CDR3 is TGTGCCAGCAGCTTTGCAGGGTCCTACGAGCAGTACTTC.

The chain employs TRBV5-1 and TRBJ2-7; a possible D gene is TRBD1 (6 bases). The V end was cut by 4 bases, the J end by 3 bases, with 14 bases between. This CDR3 has 14 amino acids. Germline values: CDR1 SGHRS, CDR2 YFSETQ. Here the CDR3 reads CASSKPRGIYEQYF. The DNA for the CDR3 is TGCGCCAGCAGCAAACCGAGGGGGATCTACGAGCAGTACTTC.

The chain uses TRBV6-5 and TRBJ1-2; 7 bases are shared with TRBD1. J gave up 8 bases and V 7 bases, and 7 bases lay outside the gene matches. Looked up from germline, CDR1 is MNHEY and CDR2 is SVGAGI. The CDR3 runs to 12 residues. CDR3 DNA sequence: TGTGCCAGCATGGGGGACAGTTGGGGCTACACCTTC. Translating gives CASMGDSWGYTF.

V gene TRBV13 combines with J gene TRBJ1-1; 10 positions match TRBD1. The germline gives CDR1 PRHDT, CDR2 FYEKMQ (reference sequence). J gave up 1 base and V 6 bases, and 17 bases lay outside the gene matches. The CDR3 covers 19 residues. CDR3 sequence reads: CASREVSRRDRGTNTEAFF. The CDR3 nucleotides read TGTGCCAGCAGAGAGGTCTCTCGACGGGACAGGGGAACGAACACTGAAGCTTTCTTT.

The chain links TRBV6-5 to TRBJ1-4; D call uncertain. CDR1 MNHEY and CDR2 SVGAGI come from the germline V gene. Trimming shortened V by 7 bases and J by 11 bases, and 11 bases separated the two germline ends. The CDR3 loop spans 11 amino acids. The CDR3 nucleotides are TGTGCCAGCAAGTGGCTTGGGAAACTGTTTTTT. As protein: CASKWLGKLFF.

The chain couples TRBV5-1 to TRBJ1-1; 7 bases are shared with TRBD1. Trimming cost V 0 bases and J 2 bases; bases outside gene matches: 4. There are 15 residues in the CDR3. Germline V gives CDR1 SGHRS, CDR2 YFSETQ. CDR3 bases: TGCGCCAGCAGCTTGGAAGGACAGGACAACACTGAAGCTTTCTTT. Translation gives CASSLEGQDNTEAFF.

The chain couples TRBV7-9 to TRBJ2-1; 8 nucleotides agree with TRBD2. Germline assignment: CDR1 SEHNR and CDR2 FQNEAQ (reference sequence). This CDR3 has 16 amino acids. J gave up 5 bases and V 5 bases, and 11 bases lay outside the gene matches. Here the CDR3 reads CASSLSCRTSNNEQFF. The DNA of the CDR3 is TGTGCCAGCAGCCTTAGCTGCCGGACTAGCAACAATGAGCAGTTCTTC. The complete variable domain, with remaining parts taken from reference TRBV7-9 and TRBJ2-1, reads DTGVSQNPRHKITKRGQNVTFRCDPISEHNRLYWYRQTLGQGPEFLTYFQNEAQLEKSRLLSDRFSAERPKGSFSTLEIQRTEQGDSAMYLCASSLSCRTSNNEQFFGPGTRLTVL.

The chain joins TRBV7-9 to TRBJ1-4; no firm D call. Germline V gene sequence: CDR1 SEHNR, CDR2 FQNEAQ (reference sequence). V gave up 1 base and J gave up 6 bases, with 18 bases separating them. The CDR3 contains 17 residues. In nucleotides, the CDR3 is TGTGCCAGCAGCTTAGTTACCCCGGGGAGTTATGATGAAAAACTGTTTTTT. Its translation: CASSLVTPGSYDEKLFF.

This chain connects TRBV27 to TRBJ2-3; tentatively, D is TRBD2 (6 bases). The germline V and J ends were trimmed by 5 bases and 0 bases, with 18 bases remaining between them. The CDR3 sequence is 17 residues long. The germline CDR1 and CDR2 sequences are MNHEY and SMNVEV (reference sequence). The CDR3 spells CASSAWDSLVSTDTQYF. The CDR3 coding sequence is TGTGCCAGCAGTGCCTGGGACTCTCTAGTCAGCACAGATACGCAGTATTTT.

Here the CDR3 DNA reads TGTGCCAGCAGCCAGGTGATAGCCCGGCCCGGGGAGCTGTTTTTT. This sequence encodes CASSQVIARPGELFF. J is TRBJ2-2 and V is TRBV4-2; D ambiguous. Trimming shortened V by 3 bases and J by 6 bases, and 14 bases separated the two germline ends. This CDR3 region has 15 residues. CDR1 is LGHNA, CDR2 YNFKEQ, per germline.

The V and J genes are TRBV7-6 and TRBJ2-2; the match to TRBD2 covers 10 bases. Germline-derived CDR1 and CDR2 are SGHVS and FNYEAQ. The CDR3 extends over 17 amino acids. The trim removed 6 bases at V and 6 bases at J, leaving 13 bases unmatched. This chain's CDR3 is CASRGASGRSGAGELFF. The CDR3 region has the DNA TGTGCCAGCAGAGGGGCTAGCGGGAGATCGGGGGCCGGGGAGCTGTTTTTT.

V is TRBV27 and J is TRBJ2-3; D is possibly TRBD2 (6 bases). Between the trimmed V and J ends, which lost 5 bases and 2 bases, there was a span of 17 bases. The CDR3 length is 16 residues. The germline V gene encodes CDR1 MNHEY and CDR2 SMNVEV (reference sequence). In nucleotides, the CDR3 is TGTGCCAGCAGTACCCCGACGGGAGAACACACAGATACGCAGTATTTT. As protein: CASSTPTGEHTDTQYF.

Here the CDR3 DNA reads TGCGCCAGCAGCCAACTGGACAGGTCATCCTACAATGAGCAGTTCTTC. Translating it yields CASSQLDRSSYNEQFF. The V call is TRBV4-3, the J call TRBJ2-1; TRBD1 matches 7 bases. Germline CDR1 reads LGHNA; CDR2 reads YSLEER. The junction had 5 bases not matched to a gene; V was cut back by 2 bases and J by 1 base. The CDR3 runs to 16 residues.

The J gene is TRBJ2-1, the V gene TRBV5-1; D gene unclear. The CDR3 spans 16 residues. From germline, CDR1 is SGHRS and CDR2 YFSETQ. V was trimmed by 1 base and J by 4 bases, leaving 15 bases between them. The CDR3 protein is CASSLFGTRRYNEQFF. Written as DNA, the CDR3 is TGCGCCAGCAGCTTGTTCGGAACCCGCAGATACAATGAGCAGTTCTTC.